The 32 T cell receptor beta chains below come from one sample, sequenced in a study of blood T cell repertoires in COVID-19. Only in-frame clones appear in the TCRdb table, and some are missing; sequencing was by immunoSEQ multiplex PCR. Here the sample spans around 300,000 clones, approximately 91% being singletons. The source material was PBMCs or T cells enriched from blood (not recorded which). These receptors originate from a middle-aged woman who had recovered from COVID-19.

This clone was picked up a small number of times. The rearrangement joins TRBV14 to TRBJ2-5, with D maybe TRBD1 (6 bases). This CDR3 spans 14 amino acids. Germline assignment: CDR1 SGHDN and CDR2 FVKESK. Trimming removed 2 bases from V and 4 bases from J, with 11 bases in between. Written as DNA, the CDR3 is TGTGCCAGCAGCCAAAACAGAGGGGGAGAGACCCAGTACTTC. This encodes CASSQNRGGETQYF.

This clone has a single count. CDR3 protein: CASSLRGRDTGELFF. CDR3 DNA: TGTGCCAGCAGTCTCAGGGGGCGCGACACCGGGGAGCTGTTTTTT. V and J are TRBV7-2 and TRBJ2-2, with TRBD1 matching over 8 bases. Losses at the gene ends were 6 bases for V and 3 bases for J; bases not matched to a gene: 6. CDR1 and CDR2 (germline): SGHTA, FQGNSA. CDR3 size: 15 residues.

This chain connects TRBV5-4 to TRBJ1-1, with D possibly TRBD1 on 5 matching bases. The germline V gene has CDR1 SGHNT and CDR2 YYREEE (reference sequence). The CDR3 covers 14 residues. With 2 bases removed from V and 5 bases from J, the gap between germline ends came to 13 bases. The CDR3 protein is CASSLEGARTEAFF. The CDR3 coding sequence is TGTGCCAGCAGCTTAGAAGGGGCGCGGACTGAAGCTTTCTTT.

In this sample, this clone turned up once. The J gene is TRBJ2-2, the V gene TRBV11-2; no definite D call. Germline V gene data show CDR1 as SGHAT and CDR2 as FQNNGV. The germline V and J ends were trimmed by 5 bases and 4 bases, with 11 bases remaining between them. CDR3 length: 14 residues. This CDR3 is CASSHREITGELFF. The CDR3 nucleotides are TGTGCCAGCAGCCACAGAGAAATCACCGGGGAGCTGTTTTTT.

The chain employs TRBV5-1 and TRBJ2-1; D is ambiguous. V lost 0 bases to trimming and J lost 4 bases, with 11 bases between them. The CDR3 runs 15 residues. Germline V CDR1 and CDR2: SGHRS, YFSETQ. DNA of the CDR3: TGCGCCAGCAGCTTGGACCTACCGACATACAATGAGCAGTTCTTC. This gives the protein CASSLDLPTYNEQFF.

J is TRBJ2-2 and V is TRBV10-3; possible D gene TRBD1, 6 bases. With 5 bases removed from V and 8 bases from J, the gap between germline ends came to 21 bases. The V gene's germline CDR1 is ENHRY and CDR2 SYGVKD. The CDR3 has 16 residues. This CDR3 reads CAISRGGPDSAGELFF. In DNA form, the CDR3 reads TGTGCCATCAGTCGAGGGGGTCCCGACTCGGCTGGGGAGCTGTTTTTT.

The CDR3 DNA reads as TGTGCCAGCAGCTTAGTCAGTTTTAATACCGGGGAGCTGTTTTTT. This encodes CASSLVSFNTGELFF. The V call is TRBV7-2, the J call TRBJ2-2, with D hard to call. V lost 1 base and J lost 5, with 11 bases in between. CDR1 and CDR2 from the germline V gene are SGHTA and FQGNSA. This CDR3 has 15 residues.

The V gene is TRBV3-1 (or the pseudogene TRBV3-2), the J gene TRBJ1-4, with 7 bases identical to TRBD1. The V gene end was trimmed by 0 bases and the J gene end by 5 bases; junction bases not matched to a gene: 9. The CDR3 covers 17 residues. Germline lookup yields CDR1 LGHDT and CDR2 YNNKEL (reference sequence). CDR3 sequence: CASSQDPPGQPNEKLFF. The CDR3 DNA is TGTGCCAGCAGCCAAGATCCCCCGGGACAGCCGAATGAAAAACTGTTTTTT.

In its sample, this clone was seen once. This chain connects TRBV5-1 to TRBJ1-3; maybe TRBD1 (5 bases). Trimming removed 6 bases at V and 4 bases at J, with 14 bases between. The CDR3 runs 14 residues. CDR1 SGHRS and CDR2 YFSETQ come from the germline V gene. CDR3 nucleotides: TGCGCCAGCACCGCGGGACTTCTCGGAAACACCATATATTTT. As protein: CASTAGLLGNTIYF.

The chain links TRBV5-5 to TRBJ1-2, with D uncertain. Deletions cut 0 bases from V and 7 bases from J, with 10 bases between. Germline-derived CDR1 and CDR2 are SGHKS and YYEKEE (reference sequence). The length of the CDR3 is 13 residues. CDR3 protein: CASSLVDLSGYTF. The CDR3 bases are TGTGCCAGCAGCTTGGTAGACTTATCTGGCTACACCTTC.

This clone has only a few counts. The sample carries other DNA sequences with the same CDR3. The chain employs TRBV6-5 and TRBJ1-1; 9 bases fit TRBD1. V lost 6 bases to trimming and J lost 4 bases; unmatched junction nucleotides: 0. This CDR3 region has 12 residues. Germline V lookup: CDR1 MNHEY, CDR2 SVGAGI. The CDR3, as DNA: TGTGCCAGCAGGACAGGGGGCACTGAAGCTTTCTTT. As protein: CASRTGGTEAFF.

The genes are TRBV5-4 and TRBJ2-2; 7 positions match TRBD1. CDR1 is SGHNT, CDR2 YYREEE, per germline (reference sequence). V shed 4 bases and J 8 bases; nucleotides not matched to a gene: 2. The length of the CDR3 is 12 residues. CDR3 DNA sequence: TGTGCCAGCAGCGCCAGGGGGGGGGAGCTGTTTTTT. It is translated as CASSARGGELFF.

J is TRBJ1-2 and V is TRBV12-3 or TRBV12-4; 7 nucleotides line up with TRBD1. With 6 bases clipped from V and 2 bases from J, the junction kept 3 bases outside the gene matches. The CDR3 consists of 13 residues. The CDR3 here is CASSTGENYGYTF. CDR3 DNA: TGTGCCAGCAGCACAGGGGAAAACTATGGCTACACCTTC.

This clone was seen a single time. This sequence joins TRBV30 and TRBJ2-7, with 7 bases fitting TRBD2. CDR3 length: 12 residues. CDR1 and CDR2 (germline): GTSNPN, SVGIG (reference sequence). Unmatched junction bases numbered 5, after V lost 0 bases and J lost 9 bases. This CDR3 reads CAWSVGTGGQYF. The DNA of the CDR3 is TGTGCCTGGAGTGTAGGAACGGGAGGGCAGTACTTC.

Remarks on this clone: The junction shows a germline mismatch at one end, possibly a read error. CDR3 amino acids: CVWSVRTRGAFF. CDR3 coding DNA: TGTGTCTGGAGTGTACGAACACGTGGAGCTTTCTTT. The chain couples TRBV30 to TRBJ1-1; D is unclear. Germline V CDR1 and CDR2: GTSNPN, SVGIG (reference sequence). CDR3 length: 12 residues.

This clone has a handful of counts. V is TRBV7-8 and J is TRBJ1-1; TRBD1 aligns across 8 bases. This CDR3 contains 14 residues. Germline CDR1 SGHVS, CDR2 FQNEAQ. Trimming cost V 1 base and J 10 bases; bases outside gene matches: 8. CDR3 loop: CASSLVRGQGGAFF. DNA for the CDR3: TGTGCCAGCAGCTTAGTCCGAGGACAGGGTGGAGCTTTCTTT.

This clone showed up just once. The gene calls are TRBV11-2 and TRBJ1-1; D might be TRBD1 (6 bases). The CDR3 runs 15 residues. Trimming took 5 bases from V and 0 from J, leaving 13 bases between them. Germline V lookup: CDR1 SGHAT, CDR2 FQNNGV. The CDR3 is CASSPSTGMNTEAFF. In nucleotides, the CDR3 is TGTGCCAGCAGCCCATCAACAGGGATGAACACTGAAGCTTTCTTT.

The chain is built from TRBV27 and TRBJ2-1; the match to TRBD1 covers 7 bases. Unmatched junction bases numbered 5, after V lost 2 bases and J lost 4 bases. Germline CDR1 and CDR2: MNHEY and SMNVEV (reference sequence). The CDR3 loop spans 15 amino acids. CDR3 protein: CASSLTGVLYNEQFF. The CDR3 bases are TGTGCCAGCAGTTTAACAGGGGTTCTTTACAATGAGCAGTTCTTC.

This rearrangement joins TRBV4-1 to TRBJ1-4; 10 bases are shared with TRBD1. V dropped 3 bases and J dropped 8; count of bases not matched to a gene: 6. The CDR3 contains 15 residues. Looked up from germline, CDR1 is MGHRA and CDR2 is YSYEKL. The DNA of the CDR3 is TGCGCCAGCAGCCAGTCCGGGACAGGGGTCGAAAAACTGTTTTTT. Translating gives CASSQSGTGVEKLFF.

The J gene is TRBJ1-2, the V gene TRBV4-2, with 7 bases that match TRBD1. Germline V gene sequence: CDR1 LGHNA, CDR2 YNFKEQ. CDR3 size: 18 residues. V gave up 3 bases and J gave up 0 bases; unmatched junction bases: 13. The CDR3 here is CASSQPQTGTISNYGYTF. CDR3 sequence (DNA): TGTGCCAGCAGCCAGCCGCAGACAGGGACAATCTCTAACTATGGCTACACCTTC.

The chain has TRBV6-2 or TRBV6-3 and TRBJ2-1; D is uncertain. From germline, CDR1 is MNHEY and CDR2 SVGEGT. The CDR3 has 15 amino acids. Trimming removed 6 bases from V and 0 bases from J, with 12 bases in between. Written as DNA, the CDR3 is TGTGCCAGCAGCCCCCTGGCTCTCTCCTACAATGAGCAGTTCTTC. It specifies CASSPLALSYNEQFF.

This clone was recorded once. This chain joins TRBV18 and TRBJ2-5; the match to TRBD2 covers 10 bases. Germline V CDR1 and CDR2: KGHSH, LQKENI. Germline trimming cut 3 bases from V and 3 bases from J; bases unmatched to any gene: 1. The CDR3 totals 14 residues. Here the CDR3 reads CASSPGLAKETQYF. The CDR3 DNA reads as TGTGCCAGCTCACCGGGACTAGCGAAAGAGACCCAGTACTTC.

This clone appeared a few times. Other nucleotide sequences in the sample specify the same CDR3. The CDR3 loop reads CASSSGTGGVETQYF. For the CDR3, the DNA is TGTGCCAGCAGCTCCGGGACAGGGGGCGTGGAGACCCAGTACTTC. The chain carries TRBV27 and TRBJ2-5; 12 nucleotides line up with TRBD1. V was clipped by 6 bases and J by 5 bases; unmatched bases: 7. CDR3 length equals 15 residues. Germline CDR1 MNHEY, CDR2 SMNVEV (reference sequence).

The chain has TRBV7-9 and TRBJ2-1, with 8 bases matching TRBD1. V lost 6 bases and J lost 6; bases outside the gene matches: 1. Germline V gives CDR1 SEHNR, CDR2 FQNEAQ (reference sequence). The CDR3 sequence is 12 residues long. In DNA, the CDR3 is TGTGCCAGCAGGGGACAGGTCAATGAGCAGTTCTTC. It codes for CASRGQVNEQFF. Using reference TRBV7-9 and TRBJ2-1 for the parts outside the CDR3, the full variable domain is DTGVSQNPRHKITKRGQNVTFRCDPISEHNRLYWYRQTLGQGPEFLTYFQNEAQLEKSRLLSDRFSAERPKGSFSTLEIQRTEQGDSAMYLCASRGQVNEQFFGPGTRLTVL.

This clone appeared once. The chain combines TRBV5-4 with TRBJ2-1; 8 bases map to TRBD1. With 0 bases clipped from V and 7 bases from J, the junction kept 6 bases outside the gene matches. This CDR3 has 15 residues. Germline CDR1 and CDR2: SGHNT and YYREEE (reference sequence). The CDR3 is CASSLAGGHINEQFF. The CDR3 nucleotides are TGTGCCAGCAGCTTGGCAGGGGGCCATATTAATGAGCAGTTCTTC.

J is TRBJ2-3 and V is TRBV19; 8 bases agree with TRBD2. The CDR3 contains 15 residues. Per the germline V gene, CDR1 is LNHDA and CDR2 is SQIVND (reference sequence). V lost 6 bases, J lost 0 bases, and 5 bases stayed unmatched. CDR3 residues: CASRDLAGSTDTQYF. The CDR3 coding sequence is TGTGCCAGTAGGGACTTAGCGGGGAGCACAGATACGCAGTATTTT.

This chain connects TRBV29-1 to TRBJ1-1; tentative D call: TRBD1 (6 bases). V lost 5 bases and J 4 bases, leaving 11 bases between the germline ends. The CDR3 runs to 12 residues. CDR1 SQVTM and CDR2 ANQGSEA come from the germline V gene. Here the CDR3 DNA reads TGCAGCGTTTTGGGGGACACCACTGAAGCTTTCTTT. This encodes CSVLGDTTEAFF. Looking up the rest from reference TRBV29-1 and TRBJ1-1 gives the full variable domain: SAVISQKPSRDICQRGTSLTIQCQVDSQVTMMFWYRQQPGQSLTLIATANQGSEATYESGFVIDKFPISRPNLTFSTLTVSNMSPEDSSIYLCSVLGDTTEAFFGQGTRLTVV.

This clone was found once. The J gene is TRBJ1-2, the V gene TRBV28; the match to TRBD1 covers 10 bases. After removal of 4 bases from V and 7 bases from J, the junction contained 9 bases not matched to a gene. Germline lookup yields CDR1 MDHEN and CDR2 SYDVKM. This CDR3 has 15 amino acids. CDR3 sequence reads: CASSSRQGAKGGYTF. As DNA, the CDR3 is TGTGCCAGCAGTTCACGACAGGGGGCTAAGGGTGGCTACACCTTC.

The rearrangement uses TRBV5-1 and TRBJ1-2; D gene unclear. In germline, CDR1 is SGHRS, CDR2 YFSETQ. The CDR3 runs to 16 residues. The germline V and J ends were trimmed by 0 bases and 4 bases, with 16 bases remaining between them. CDR3 nucleotides: TGCGCCAGCAGCTTGGCCGGCAATCAGGCCCCCTATGGCTACACCTTC. This codes for CASSLAGNQAPYGYTF.

The chain uses TRBV2 and TRBJ2-1, with D uncertain. In germline, CDR1 is SNHLY, CDR2 FYNNEI. Trimming left V 7 bases short and J 2 bases short, with 9 bases between. The CDR3 runs to 13 residues. The CDR3 DNA reads as TGTGCCAGCACGGCGGAAACCTACAATGAGCAGTTCTTC. Translating gives CASTAETYNEQFF.

The chain joins TRBV7-9 to TRBJ1-1, with D tentatively TRBD1 (5 bases). The CDR3 is 16 residues long. The V gene's germline CDR1 is SEHNR and CDR2 FQNEAQ (reference sequence). Trimming removed 0 bases at V and 9 bases at J, with 20 bases between. The CDR3 nucleotides are TGTGCCAGCAGCTTAGCGACCGGGGGGGTGACGCTGAAAGCTTTCTTT. Translated: CASSLATGGVTLKAFF.

This clone was counted a few times. The chain uses TRBV7-9 and TRBJ2-2; D might be TRBD2 (6 bases). The CDR3 runs to 15 residues. Germline V gives CDR1 SEHNR, CDR2 FQNEAQ (reference sequence). V was shortened by 5 bases and J by 2 bases, with 12 bases between the two germline ends. Here the CDR3 reads CASSPAGPNTGELFF. The CDR3 DNA follows: TGTGCCAGCAGCCCCGCGGGGCCCAACACCGGGGAGCTGTTTTTT.